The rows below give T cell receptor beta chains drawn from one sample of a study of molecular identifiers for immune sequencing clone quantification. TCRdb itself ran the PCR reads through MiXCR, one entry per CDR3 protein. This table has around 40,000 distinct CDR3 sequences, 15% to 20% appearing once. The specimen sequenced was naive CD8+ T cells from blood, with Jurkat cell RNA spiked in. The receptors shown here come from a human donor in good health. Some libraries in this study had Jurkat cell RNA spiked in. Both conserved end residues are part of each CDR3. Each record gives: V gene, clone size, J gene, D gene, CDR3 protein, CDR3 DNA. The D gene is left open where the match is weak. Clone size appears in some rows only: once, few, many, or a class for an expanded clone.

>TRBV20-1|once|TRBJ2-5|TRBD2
CSASSWTSGVLETQYF
TGCAGTGCTAGTTCGTGGACTAGCGGAGTCCTGGAGACCCAGTACTTC
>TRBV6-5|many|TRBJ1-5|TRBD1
CASSQLRIGQGDQPQHF
TGTGCCAGCAGTCAACTCAGAATAGGACAGGGAGATCAGCCCCAGCATTTT
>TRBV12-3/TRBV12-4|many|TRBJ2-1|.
CASTMGRGLSYNEQFF
TGTGCCAGCACCATGGGCCGAGGGCTGTCCTACAATGAGCAGTTCTTC
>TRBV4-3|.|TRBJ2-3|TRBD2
CASSQEAAGGVTDTQYF
TGCGCCAGCAGCCAAGAGGCAGCGGGGGGGGTGACAGATACGCAGTATTTT
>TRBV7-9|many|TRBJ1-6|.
CASSLGTSPLHF
TGTGCCAGCAGCTTAGGGACCTCACCCCTCCACTTT
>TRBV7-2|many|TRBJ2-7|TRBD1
CASSLGPGQLYEQYF
TGTGCCAGCAGCTTAGGACCGGGACAGCTCTACGAGCAGTACTTC
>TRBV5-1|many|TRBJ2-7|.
CASSLGTEQYF
TGCGCCAGCAGCTTGGGAACCGAGCAGTACTTC
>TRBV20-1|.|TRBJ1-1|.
CSARDTPGGPSTEAFF
TGCAGTGCTAGAGATACCCCCGGGGGGCCCTCCACTGAAGCTTTCTTT
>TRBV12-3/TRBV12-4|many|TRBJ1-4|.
CASRSGNATNEKLFF
TGTGCCAGCAGATCCGGGAATGCAACTAATGAAAAACTGTTTTTT
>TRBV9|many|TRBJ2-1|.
CASSAPGNYNEQFF
TGTGCCAGCAGCGCCCCCGGTAACTACAATGAGCAGTTCTTC
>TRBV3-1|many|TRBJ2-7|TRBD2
CASSPPTSSLEQYF
TGTGCCAGCAGCCCCCCGACTAGCTCCCTCGAGCAGTACTTC
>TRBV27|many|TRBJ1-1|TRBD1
CASSFSIDRGPNTEAFF
TGTGCCAGCAGTTTCTCGATCGACAGGGGGCCGAACACTGAAGCTTTCTTT
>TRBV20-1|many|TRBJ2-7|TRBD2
CSAEGTSGSSYEQYF
TGCAGTGCAGAAGGGACTAGCGGGAGTAGCTACGAGCAGTACTTC
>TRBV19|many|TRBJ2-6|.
CATAAGANVLTF
TGTGCCACAGCAGCTGGGGCCAACGTCCTGACTTTC
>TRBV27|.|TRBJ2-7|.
CASSSIWGDEQYF
TGTGCCAGCAGTTCGATATGGGGGGATGAGCAGTACTTC
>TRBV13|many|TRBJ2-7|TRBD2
CASSPAGTGSYEQYF
TGTGCCAGCAGCCCAGCGGGGACGGGTTCCTACGAGCAGTACTTC
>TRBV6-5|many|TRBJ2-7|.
CASSSGGHEQYF
TGTGCCAGCAGTTCCGGTGGGCACGAGCAGTACTTC
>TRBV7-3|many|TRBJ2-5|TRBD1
CASSYGTGGLGETQYF
TGTGCCAGCAGCTACGGGACAGGGGGCTTGGGAGAGACCCAGTACTTC
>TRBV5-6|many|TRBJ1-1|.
CASSAWTGIEAFF
TGTGCCAGCAGCGCGTGGACGGGGATTGAAGCTTTCTTT
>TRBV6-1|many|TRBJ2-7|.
CASSWDSAYEQYF
TGTGCCAGCAGTTGGGACTCGGCCTACGAGCAGTACTTC
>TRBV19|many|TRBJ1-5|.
CASSINGMGNQPQHF
TGTGCCAGTAGTATAAACGGAATGGGGAATCAGCCCCAGCATTTT
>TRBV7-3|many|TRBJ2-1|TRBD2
CASSTPSGTSGSSTNEQFF
TGTGCCAGCAGCACTCCGTCCGGGACTAGCGGGAGTTCGACCAATGAGCAGTTCTTC
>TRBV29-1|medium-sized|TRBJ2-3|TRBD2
CSVASGRASDTQYF
TGCAGCGTTGCCAGCGGGAGGGCCTCAGATACGCAGTATTTT
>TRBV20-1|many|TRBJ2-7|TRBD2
CSARDSGTSFFYEQYF
TGCAGTGCTAGAGATTCCGGGACTAGCTTTTTCTACGAGCAGTACTTC
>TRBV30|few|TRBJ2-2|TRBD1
CAWGPTGVAGELFF
TGTGCCTGGGGTCCCACAGGGGTGGCCGGGGAGCTGTTTTTT
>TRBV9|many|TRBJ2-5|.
CASSQGTERETQYF
TGTGCCAGCAGCCAGGGGACCGAGAGGGAGACCCAGTACTTC
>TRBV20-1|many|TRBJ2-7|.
CSARGGMGHPYEQYF
TGCAGTGCTAGAGGGGGGATGGGGCACCCCTACGAGCAGTACTTC
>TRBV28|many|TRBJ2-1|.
CASSLQSPGEQFF
TGTGCCAGCAGTTTACAGTCCCCTGGTGAGCAGTTCTTC
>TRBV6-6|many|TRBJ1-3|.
CASSYSISPSSGNTIYF
TGTGCCAGCAGTTACTCGATATCCCCGAGCTCTGGAAACACCATATATTTT
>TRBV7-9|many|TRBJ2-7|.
CASRPDSLYEQYF
TGTGCCAGCCGGCCCGACAGCCTATACGAGCAGTACTTC
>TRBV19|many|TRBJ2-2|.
CASREFFANTGELFF
TGTGCCAGTAGGGAATTTTTCGCGAACACCGGGGAGCTGTTTTTT
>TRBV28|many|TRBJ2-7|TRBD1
CATGTGEYEQYF
TGTGCCACCGGGACAGGCGAGTACGAGCAGTACTTC
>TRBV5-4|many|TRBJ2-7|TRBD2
CASSYPPTSGSYEQYF
TGTGCCAGCAGCTACCCCCCGACTAGCGGGAGCTACGAGCAGTACTTC
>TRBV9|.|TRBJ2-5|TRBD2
CASSVGRTSGNQETQYF
TGTGCCAGCAGCGTAGGGCGGACTAGCGGCAACCAAGAGACCCAGTACTTC
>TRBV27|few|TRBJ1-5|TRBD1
CASSKFSGQGSQPQHF
TGTGCCAGCAGTAAATTCTCGGGACAGGGGTCTCAGCCCCAGCATTTT
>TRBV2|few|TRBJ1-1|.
CASSDVMELEAFF
TGTGCCAGCAGTGATGTTATGGAACTTGAAGCTTTCTTT
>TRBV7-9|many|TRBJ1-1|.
CATGLPTEAFF
TGTGCCACAGGGCTGCCCACTGAAGCTTTCTTT
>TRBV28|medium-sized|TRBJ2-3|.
CASSLTGATDTQYF
TGTGCCAGCAGTTTAACGGGAGCCACAGATACGCAGTATTTT
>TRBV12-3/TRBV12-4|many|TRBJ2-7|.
CASSSTGNEQYF
TGTGCCAGCAGTTCCACAGGGAACGAGCAGTACTTC
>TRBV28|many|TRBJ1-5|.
CASSHRGNQPQHF
TGTGCCAGCAGTCATAGGGGGAATCAGCCCCAGCATTTT
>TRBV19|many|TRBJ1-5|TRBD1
CATGGVDQPQHF
TGTGCCACAGGGGGGGTAGATCAGCCCCAGCATTTT
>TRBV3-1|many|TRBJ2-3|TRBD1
CASGTGVTDTQYF
TGTGCCAGCGGGACAGGGGTGACAGATACGCAGTATTTT
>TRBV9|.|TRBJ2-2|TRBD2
CASSVARLAGNTGELFF
TGTGCCAGCAGCGTGGCCCGACTAGCGGGAAACACCGGGGAGCTGTTTTTT
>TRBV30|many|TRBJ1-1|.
CAWSVLGENTEAFF
TGTGCCTGGAGTGTACTCGGAGAGAACACTGAAGCTTTCTTT
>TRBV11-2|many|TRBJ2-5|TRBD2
CASSPPPTSGGETQYF
TGTGCCAGCAGCCCACCTCCTACTAGCGGGGGAGAGACCCAGTACTTC
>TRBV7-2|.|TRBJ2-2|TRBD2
CASSFERELTGELFF
TGTGCCAGCAGCTTCGAGCGGGAGCTAACCGGGGAGCTGTTTTTT
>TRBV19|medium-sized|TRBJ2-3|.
CASSPTTGGTQYF
TGTGCCAGTAGTCCCACGACAGGCGGAACGCAGTATTTT
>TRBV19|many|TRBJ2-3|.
CASSHGRRARLDTQYF
TGTGCCAGTAGCCACGGACGCAGGGCCCGTCTCGATACGCAGTATTTT
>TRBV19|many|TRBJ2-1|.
CASRWDLSSYNEQFF
TGTGCCAGTAGATGGGACCTTAGCTCCTACAATGAGCAGTTCTTC
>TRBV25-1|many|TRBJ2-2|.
CASSEYGINHVANTGELFF
TGTGCCAGCAGTGAATATGGGATAAACCATGTCGCGAACACCGGGGAGCTGTTTTTT